The 13 T cell receptor beta chains below were found in one sample sequenced in a study of blood T cell repertoires in COVID-19. Here immunoSEQ multiplex PCR was the method, and the copy in TCRdb shows in-frame clones only, minus some. The repertoire consists of roughly 670,000 clones, with 80% to 90% occurring once and the leading ten covering more than 0.25%. The sequenced material came from peripheral blood. These receptors were taken from a woman aged 18-29 years with acute or convalescent COVID-19.

This rearrangement joins TRBV29-1 to TRBJ1-2; 10 bases fit TRBD1. CDR1 SQVTM and CDR2 ANQGSEA come from the germline V gene. There are 15 residues in the CDR3. V lost 1 base and J lost 2; bases outside the gene matches: 4. The CDR3 DNA is TGCAGCGTTGAAGGGGGGGACAGGGGAAACTATGGCTACACCTTC. Translating it yields CSVEGGDRGNYGYTF.

V usage is TRBV3-1 (or the pseudogene TRBV3-2) and J usage is TRBJ2-7, with D uncertain. This CDR3 region has 14 residues. CDR1 is LGHDT, CDR2 YNNKEL, per germline (reference sequence). With 1 base removed from V and 2 bases from J, the gap between germline ends came to 9 bases. The CDR3 loop reads CASSQVAVTYEQYF. DNA for the CDR3: TGTGCCAGCAGCCAAGTGGCGGTTACCTACGAGCAGTACTTC.

V and J are TRBV7-2 and TRBJ1-1; a weak D match, TRBD1 (5 bases). CDR3 length: 14 residues. Germline assignment: CDR1 SGHTA and CDR2 FQGNSA. V dropped 1 base and J dropped 7 bases, with 13 bases sitting between them. The CDR3 DNA is TGTGCCAGCAGCTTAGAAGGGGCCGGGGGTGAAGCTTTCTTT. The encoded protein is CASSLEGAGGEAFF.

The J gene is TRBJ2-3, the V gene TRBV7-2; a possible D gene is TRBD1 (5 bases). V dropped 2 bases and J dropped 0 bases, with 12 bases sitting between them. The CDR3 totals 16 residues. Germline CDR1 SGHTA, CDR2 FQGNSA. The CDR3 DNA sequence: TGTGCCAGCAGCTTATTGGGGCAGGGCAGCACAGATACGCAGTATTTT. Its translation: CASSLLGQGSTDTQYF.

The chain couples TRBV5-4 to TRBJ2-3; possibly TRBD2 for D (6 bases). Germline V gene lookup returns CDR1 SGHNT and CDR2 YYREEE (reference sequence). Trimming cost V 4 bases and J 0 bases, with 9 bases left between them. This CDR3 comprises 14 residues. The DNA of the CDR3 is TGTGCCAGCAGCATGGAGGGGAGCACAGATACGCAGTATTTT. This translates into CASSMEGSTDTQYF.

The chain couples TRBV7-8 to TRBJ1-2; D remains unclear. Germline V gene sequence: CDR1 SGHVS, CDR2 FQNEAQ. This CDR3 is built from 13 residues. Trimming stripped 1 base from V and 4 bases from J, with 7 bases between. CDR3 region: CASSLDISYGYTF. The CDR3 DNA sequence: TGTGCCAGCAGCTTAGACATTTCCTATGGCTACACCTTC.

The V and J genes are TRBV19 and TRBJ1-1; tentatively, D is TRBD1 (6 bases). Germline V gene lookup returns CDR1 LNHDA and CDR2 SQIVND (reference sequence). The CDR3 totals 12 residues. The V end was cut by 7 bases, the J end by 7 bases, with 13 bases between. CDR3 in amino acids: CASMGGTLEAFF. Here the CDR3 DNA reads TGTGCCAGTATGGGGGGGACACTTGAAGCTTTCTTT.

This clone was seen only once. The chain recombines TRBV15 with TRBJ2-5, with D maybe TRBD1 (5 bases). V lost 5 bases, J lost 1 base, and 8 bases lay in between. The CDR3 runs 13 residues. Germline values: CDR1 LNHNV, CDR2 YYDKDF (reference sequence). The CDR3: CATSPRGQETQYF. CDR3 coding DNA: TGTGCCACCAGCCCTAGGGGCCAAGAGACCCAGTACTTC.

The count of this clone is one. The chain has TRBV11-3 and TRBJ2-3, with D tentatively TRBD1 (5 bases). CDR1 and CDR2 from the germline V gene are SGHNT and YENEEA. V lost 5 bases to trimming and J lost 5 bases, with 5 bases between them. This CDR3 is built from 11 residues. The CDR3 nucleotides read TGTGCCAGCAGCAGGGGAGATACGCAGTATTTT. Translated, it gives CASSRGDTQYF.

The chain joins TRBV6-5 to TRBJ2-7; the D gene is possibly TRBD2 (6 bases). This CDR3 spans 14 amino acids. Trimming cost V 4 bases and J 4 bases, with 14 bases left between them. Germline loops: CDR1 MNHEY, CDR2 SVGAGI. In DNA, the CDR3 is TGTGCCAGCAGTTTCGGCCGCGGGGCGTACGAGCAGTACTTC. It encodes CASSFGRGAYEQYF.

The chain is built from TRBV9 and TRBJ2-2; TRBD1 is a possible D gene (5 bases). V dropped 0 bases and J dropped 5 bases, with 17 bases sitting between them. Germline assignment: CDR1 SGDLS and CDR2 YYNGEE. This CDR3 has 17 amino acids. As DNA, the CDR3 is TGTGCCAGCAGCGTAGGAAAGGGAAGGGGAAGTACCGGGGAGCTGTTTTTT. Its translation: CASSVGKGRGSTGELFF.

The chain combines TRBV19 with TRBJ1-2, with a weak D call TRBD1 (6 bases). This CDR3 spans 13 amino acids. Trimming stripped 3 bases from V and 6 bases from J, with 11 bases between. Germline-derived CDR1 and CDR2 are LNHDA and SQIVND (reference sequence). CDR3 in DNA: TGTGCCAGTAGTATTAGAACAGGGAATGGCTACACCTTC. Residues: CASSIRTGNGYTF. The entire variable domain, with the rest obtained from reference TRBV19 and TRBJ1-2, is as follows: DGGITQSPKYLFRKEGQNVTLSCEQNLNHDAMYWYRQDPGQGLRLIYYSQIVNDFQKGDIAEGYSVSREKKESFPLTVTSAQKNPTAFYLCASSIRTGNGYTFGSGTRLTVV.

The V call is TRBV29-1, the J call TRBJ1-2; no clear D. Trimming took off 5 bases at V and 8 bases at J, with 15 bases between the two ends. The CDR3 loop spans 12 amino acids. CDR1 SQVTM and CDR2 ANQGSEA come from the germline V gene. The CDR3 loop is CSVRPYAGGYTF. The CDR3 DNA follows: TGCAGCGTTCGACCCTACGCGGGAGGCTACACCTTC.